The T cell receptor beta chain under discussion was sequenced for a study of blood T cell repertoires in COVID-19. Whole-study context: PBMCs, B-cell-depleted T cells, or T cells were the source of the cDNA or gDNA that made up the material.

Generated by immunoSEQ multiplex PCR, the TCRdb table keeps only in-frame clones and is missing some. Of more than 85,000 clones in the sample, 88% were seen once. CDR3 length equals 15 residues. Germline V gene sequence: CDR1 SGHTA, CDR2 FQGNSA. V was pared by 5 bases and J by 4 bases, with 10 bases of the junction left unmatched. The origin of this receptor is a woman aged 45-65 years with acute or convalescent COVID-19. The sequencing input was peripheral blood. The chain combines TRBV7-2 with TRBJ2-7; 8 positions match TRBD2. CDR3 protein: CASSVIAGPRYEQYF. The CDR3 nucleotides are TGTGCCAGCAGCGTCATAGCGGGACCCCGTTACGAGCAGTACTTC.